One sample yielded the 9 T cell receptor beta chains listed below, sequenced in a study of blood T cell repertoires in COVID-19. TCRdb keeps only in-frame clones here, not all; method: immunoSEQ multiplex PCR. The data show 150,000 to 250,000 clones, with 75% to 90% seen just once and around 2.4% held by the top ten. Sequenced input: PBMCs or T cells enriched from blood (not recorded which). These receptors were collected from a woman in her 30s who had recovered from COVID-19.

The chain combines TRBV7-2 with TRBJ1-3; tentatively, D is TRBD1 (5 bases). The CDR3 loop spans 14 amino acids. V was pared by 4 bases and J by 4 bases, with 11 bases between. Germline loops: CDR1 SGHTA, CDR2 FQGNSA. As DNA, the CDR3 is TGTGCCAGCAGCTCGGGACTTTGGGGAAACACCATATATTTT. Its translation is CASSSGLWGNTIYF.

V gene TRBV19 combines with J gene TRBJ1-5; 9 bases agree with TRBD1. Trimming removed 8 bases from V and 3 bases from J; junction bases left unmatched: 8. The germline V gene encodes CDR1 LNHDA and CDR2 SQIVND (reference sequence). This CDR3 comprises 15 residues. The CDR3 DNA follows: TGTGCCAGTTCAGGGGGGGACAGGGACAATCAGCCCCAGCATTTT. It codes for CASSGGDRDNQPQHF. Supplemented by reference TRBV19 and TRBJ1-5, the full variable domain reads DGGITQSPKYLFRKEGQNVTLSCEQNLNHDAMYWYRQDPGQGLRLIYYSQIVNDFQKGDIAEGYSVSREKKESFPLTVTSAQKNPTAFYLCASSGGDRDNQPQHFGDGTRLSIL.

The chain employs TRBV12-5 and TRBJ1-3; TRBD1 matches 7 bases. The CDR3 runs to 17 residues. Germline V gene data show CDR1 as LGHNT and CDR2 as FRNRAP. V shed 2 bases and J 0 bases; nucleotides not matched to a gene: 7. This CDR3 is CASGLLGGARSGNTIYF. The DNA for the CDR3 is TGTGCTAGTGGTTTGCTAGGGGGCGCCCGCTCTGGAAACACCATATATTTT.

The chain has TRBV2 and TRBJ1-5; 8 bases map to TRBD1. With 6 bases clipped from V and 4 bases from J, the junction kept 8 bases outside the gene matches. CDR1 and CDR2 from the germline V gene are SNHLY and FYNNEI. This CDR3 has 15 amino acids. This chain's CDR3 is CASRVGQEPNQPQHF. Written as DNA, the CDR3 is TGTGCCAGCAGGGTGGGACAGGAGCCTAATCAGCCCCAGCATTTT.

This clone appeared a few times. The V gene is TRBV7-3, the J gene TRBJ2-2; 14 nucleotides match TRBD2. The CDR3 runs 17 residues. The V gene's germline CDR1 is SGHTA and CDR2 FQGTGA. V was pared by 5 bases and J by 5 bases, with 7 bases of the junction left unmatched. The CDR3 DNA sequence: TGTGCCAGCAGCACGGGACTAGCGGGAGTGGGGACCGGGGAGCTGTTTTTT. Translation gives CASSTGLAGVGTGELFF.

The CDR3 DNA is TGCAGCGACACCGTCGTGGAGTCAAGGGGTTATAATTCACCCCTCCACTTT. Protein: CSDTVVESRGYNSPLHF. The chain joins TRBV29-1 to TRBJ1-6, with TRBD1 as a possible D gene (5 bases). CDR3 length: 17 amino acids. CDR1 is SQVTM, CDR2 ANQGSEA, per germline. With 7 bases removed from V and 4 bases from J, the gap between germline ends came to 23 bases.

The rearrangement uses TRBV7-9 and TRBJ1-5; possible D gene TRBD1, 6 bases. Germline V lookup: CDR1 SEHNR, CDR2 FQNEAQ (reference sequence). The CDR3 is made up of 14 amino acids. Between the trimmed V and J ends, which lost 5 bases and 6 bases, there was a span of 14 bases. DNA of the CDR3: TGTGCCAGCAGCCCTTTAACAGGGAGTCAGCCCCAGCATTTT. As protein: CASSPLTGSQPQHF.

The V and J genes are TRBV28 and TRBJ1-1; D may be TRBD1 (5 bases). In germline, CDR1 is MDHEN, CDR2 SYDVKM. Trimming removed 6 bases from V and 7 bases from J, with 9 bases in between. CDR3 length: 11 amino acids. The CDR3 loop is CASREQDEAFF. DNA for the CDR3: TGTGCCAGCAGAGAACAGGATGAAGCTTTCTTT.

This chain uses TRBV19 with TRBJ2-1; TRBD2 aligns across 9 bases. J was trimmed by 5 bases and V by 3 bases; bases with no gene match: 2. The CDR3 is made up of 14 amino acids. Germline CDR1 LNHDA, CDR2 SQIVND (reference sequence). CDR3 amino acids: CASSIAGGHNEQFF. CDR3 DNA: TGTGCCAGTAGTATCGCGGGGGGGCACAATGAGCAGTTCTTC. The full variable domain, completed using reference TRBV19 and TRBJ2-1, is DGGITQSPKYLFRKEGQNVTLSCEQNLNHDAMYWYRQDPGQGLRLIYYSQIVNDFQKGDIAEGYSVSREKKESFPLTVTSAQKNPTAFYLCASSIAGGHNEQFFGPGTRLTVL.